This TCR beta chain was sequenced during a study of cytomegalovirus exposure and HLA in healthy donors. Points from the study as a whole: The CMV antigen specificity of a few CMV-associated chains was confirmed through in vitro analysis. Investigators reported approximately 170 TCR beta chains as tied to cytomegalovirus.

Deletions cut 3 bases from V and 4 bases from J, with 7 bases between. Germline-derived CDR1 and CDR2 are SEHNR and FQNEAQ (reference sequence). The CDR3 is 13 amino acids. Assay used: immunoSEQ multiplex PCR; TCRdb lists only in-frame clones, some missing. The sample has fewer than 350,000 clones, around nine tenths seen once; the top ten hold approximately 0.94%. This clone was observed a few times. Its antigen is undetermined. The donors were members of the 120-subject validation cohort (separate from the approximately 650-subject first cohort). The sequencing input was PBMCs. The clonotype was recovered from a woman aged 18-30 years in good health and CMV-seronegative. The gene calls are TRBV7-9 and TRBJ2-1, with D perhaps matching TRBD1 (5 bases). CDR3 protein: CASSLGQYNEQFF. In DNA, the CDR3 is TGTGCCAGCAGCTTGGGGCAGTACAATGAGCAGTTCTTC.